The rows below give T cell receptor beta chains drawn from one sample of a study of T cells in Graves' hyperthyroidism and ophthalmopathy. TCRdb called the multiplex PCR reads again in MiXCR, with one record for every CDR3 protein. The repertoire has approximately 620,000 distinct CDR3 sequences, around 16% of them found once; the top ten carry less than 3.5%. Material for sequencing was blood. These TCRs come from a woman aged 40 to 50 with Graves' ophthalmopathy. CDR3s include the opening cysteine and the closing phenylalanine or tryptophan. The D gene is left open where the match is weak. Size is stated for part of the rows, as once, few or many counts, or as a class when the clone is expanded.

V gene: TRBV18; D gene: NA; J gene: TRBJ2-3; clone size: few; CDR3 protein: CASSPPSRAPDTQYF; CDR3 DNA: TGTGCCAGCTCACCACCAAGCAGGGCGCCAGATACGCAGTATTTT
V gene: TRBV11-2; D gene: TRBD1; J gene: TRBJ2-5; clone size: many; CDR3 protein: CASSRTGFQETQYF; CDR3 DNA: TGTGCCAGCAGCCGGACAGGGTTCCAAGAGACCCAGTACTTC
V gene: TRBV5-1; D gene: TRBD2; J gene: TRBJ2-7; clone size: NA; CDR3 protein: CALSGGVAREQYF; CDR3 DNA: TGCGCCCTGAGTGGGGGGGTGGCGAGGGAGCAGTACTTC
V gene: TRBV5-1; D gene: TRBD2; J gene: TRBJ2-1; clone size: many; CDR3 protein: CASTLWTSGNNEQFF; CDR3 DNA: TGCGCCAGCACCCTGTGGACTAGCGGGAACAATGAGCAGTTCTTC
V gene: TRBV6-1; D gene: TRBD1; J gene: TRBJ1-2; clone size: few; CDR3 protein: CASLWGQGYGYTF; CDR3 DNA: TGTGCCAGCCTTTGGGGACAGGGTTATGGCTACACCTTC
V gene: TRBV20-1; D gene: NA; J gene: TRBJ1-3; clone size: once; CDR3 protein: CSAVEGNTIYF; CDR3 DNA: TGCAGTGCGGTGGAGGGGAACACCATATATTTT
V gene: TRBV9; D gene: NA; J gene: TRBJ1-3; clone size: NA; CDR3 protein: CASSPRLLSGNTIYF; CDR3 DNA: TGTGCCAGCAGCCCCAGGCTTCTCTCTGGAAACACCATATATTTT
V gene: TRBV2; D gene: TRBD1; J gene: TRBJ2-7; clone size: NA; CDR3 protein: CASSPDRTAEQYF; CDR3 DNA: TGTGCCAGCAGTCCGGACAGGACGGCCGAGCAGTACTTC
V gene: TRBV30; D gene: NA; J gene: TRBJ2-3; clone size: many; CDR3 protein: CAWSVREWDTQYF; CDR3 DNA: TGTGCCTGGAGTGTACGTGAGTGGGATACGCAGTATTTT
V gene: TRBV6-1; D gene: TRBD1; J gene: TRBJ1-1; clone size: many; CDR3 protein: CASSEGTARAFF; CDR3 DNA: TGTGCCAGCAGTGAGGGGACAGCGCGGGCTTTCTTT
V gene: TRBV11-2; D gene: TRBD2; J gene: TRBJ2-3; clone size: few; CDR3 protein: CASSPVGGGSTDTQYF; CDR3 DNA: TGTGCCAGCAGCCCAGTTGGGGGGGGGTCGACAGATACGCAGTATTTT
V gene: TRBV2; D gene: NA; J gene: TRBJ1-3; clone size: NA; CDR3 protein: CAISLWTIGNTIYF; CDR3 DNA: TGTGCCATTTCACTGTGGACCATCGGAAACACCATATATTTT
V gene: TRBV6-1; D gene: TRBD2; J gene: TRBJ2-1; clone size: many; CDR3 protein: CASSELAGHNEQFF; CDR3 DNA: TGTGCCAGCAGTGAATTAGCGGGGCACAATGAGCAGTTCTTC
V gene: TRBV6-1; D gene: NA; J gene: TRBJ2-1; clone size: few; CDR3 protein: CASGTRNSYNEQFF; CDR3 DNA: TGTGCCAGCGGTACTCGGAACTCCTACAATGAGCAGTTCTTC
V gene: TRBV3-1; D gene: TRBD1; J gene: TRBJ1-4; clone size: many; CDR3 protein: CASSQVGQSFSTNEKLFF; CDR3 DNA: TGTGCCAGCAGCCAAGTGGGACAGTCCTTCTCAACTAATGAAAAACTGTTTTTT
V gene: TRBV5-8; D gene: NA; J gene: TRBJ1-6; clone size: many; CDR3 protein: CASSPGRSGSPLHF; CDR3 DNA: TGTGCCAGCAGCCCGGGACGGTCGGGTTCACCCCTCCACTTT
V gene: TRBV2; D gene: NA; J gene: TRBJ2-1; clone size: NA; CDR3 protein: CASSHLETSYNEQFF; CDR3 DNA: TGTGCCAGCAGTCATTTGGAGACTAGCTACAATGAGCAGTTCTTC
V gene: TRBV19; D gene: NA; J gene: TRBJ2-1; clone size: NA; CDR3 protein: CASSIHDGNEQFF; CDR3 DNA: TGTGCCAGCTCAATTCACGATGGAAATGAGCAGTTCTTC
V gene: TRBV9; D gene: NA; J gene: TRBJ2-5; clone size: NA; CDR3 protein: CASSGPGEQETQYF; CDR3 DNA: TGTGCCAGCAGCGGCCCGGGGGAACAAGAGACCCAGTACTTC
V gene: TRBV12-3/TRBV12-4; D gene: NA; J gene: TRBJ1-5; clone size: once; CDR3 protein: CASSLSGSGNQPQHF; CDR3 DNA: TGTGCCAGCAGTCTTTCCGGGTCTGGCAATCAGCCCCAGCATTTT
V gene: TRBV2; D gene: TRBD1; J gene: TRBJ2-7; clone size: few; CDR3 protein: CASNRDRGDEQYF; CDR3 DNA: TGTGCCAGCAACCGGGACAGGGGCGACGAGCAGTACTTC
V gene: TRBV27; D gene: NA; J gene: TRBJ2-7; clone size: few; CDR3 protein: CASSLGGGLKGVYEQYF; CDR3 DNA: TGTGCCAGCAGTTTAGGGGGGGGGCTGAAGGGAGTCTACGAGCAGTACTTC
V gene: TRBV30; D gene: NA; J gene: TRBJ1-5; clone size: many; CDR3 protein: CAWSDKGWSNQPQHF; CDR3 DNA: TGTGCCTGGAGTGATAAGGGTTGGAGCAATCAGCCCCAGCATTTT
V gene: TRBV6-1; D gene: TRBD1; J gene: TRBJ2-5; clone size: once; CDR3 protein: CASSKKGTGVGETQYF; CDR3 DNA: TGTGCCAGCAGTAAAAAGGGGACAGGGGTGGGGGAGACCCAGTACTTC
V gene: TRBV9; D gene: NA; J gene: TRBJ2-2; clone size: many; CDR3 protein: CASSLRGDSNTGELFF; CDR3 DNA: TGTGCCAGCAGCTTACGAGGGGACTCGAACACCGGGGAGCTGTTTTTT
V gene: TRBV2; D gene: NA; J gene: TRBJ2-7; clone size: many; CDR3 protein: CASSDDPPRSEQYF; CDR3 DNA: TGTGCCAGCAGTGACGACCCCCCGCGAAGCGAGCAGTACTTC
V gene: TRBV19; D gene: TRBD1; J gene: TRBJ2-7; clone size: NA; CDR3 protein: CASSTSGQALYEQYF; CDR3 DNA: TGTGCCAGTAGTACGTCGGGACAGGCGCTTTACGAGCAGTACTTC
V gene: TRBV28; D gene: NA; J gene: TRBJ2-1; clone size: many; CDR3 protein: CAWGGYNNEQFF; CDR3 DNA: TGTGCGTGGGGAGGTTATAACAATGAGCAGTTCTTC
V gene: TRBV2; D gene: TRBD2; J gene: TRBJ2-2; clone size: many; CDR3 protein: CASSEGGLAGGSGELFF; CDR3 DNA: TGTGCCAGCAGTGAAGGGGGACTAGCGGGAGGCTCCGGGGAGCTGTTTTTT
V gene: TRBV6-1; D gene: NA; J gene: TRBJ2-3; clone size: few; CDR3 protein: CASIFGGWSTDTQYF; CDR3 DNA: TGCGCCAGCATCTTTGGCGGGTGGAGCACAGATACGCAGTATTTT
V gene: TRBV5-1; D gene: NA; J gene: TRBJ2-3; clone size: few; CDR3 protein: CASSLIGGTADTQYF; CDR3 DNA: TGCGCCAGCAGCTTGATTGGGGGGACGGCAGATACGCAGTATTTT
V gene: TRBV2; D gene: TRBD2; J gene: TRBJ2-1; clone size: once; CDR3 protein: CASSTTSGGAANEQFF; CDR3 DNA: TGTGCCAGCAGTACTACTAGCGGGGGGGCAGCAAATGAGCAGTTCTTC
V gene: TRBV6-2/TRBV6-3; D gene: TRBD2; J gene: TRBJ2-7; clone size: many; CDR3 protein: CASSLAAGGFPYEQYF; CDR3 DNA: TGTGCCAGCAGTTTGGCGGCGGGGGGCTTCCCCTACGAGCAGTACTTC
V gene: TRBV28; D gene: TRBD1; J gene: TRBJ2-7; clone size: many; CDR3 protein: CASSLRDRGYEQYF; CDR3 DNA: TGCGCCAGCAGCTTACGGGACAGGGGGTACGAGCAGTACTTC
V gene: TRBV6-2/TRBV6-3; D gene: TRBD1; J gene: TRBJ1-2; clone size: many; CDR3 protein: CASSTPGTARSRNYGYTF; CDR3 DNA: TGTGCCAGCAGTACCCCCGGGACAGCTCGAAGTAGAAACTATGGCTACACCTTC
V gene: TRBV28; D gene: NA; J gene: TRBJ1-2; clone size: NA; CDR3 protein: CASSLTEGGYTF; CDR3 DNA: TGTGCCAGCAGTTTAACCGAGGGGGGCTACACCTTC
V gene: TRBV20-1; D gene: TRBD2; J gene: TRBJ2-1; clone size: NA; CDR3 protein: CSATQSGSSYNEQFF; CDR3 DNA: TGCAGTGCTACCCAAAGCGGGAGCTCCTACAATGAGCAGTTCTTC
V gene: TRBV28; D gene: TRBD2; J gene: TRBJ2-7; clone size: many; CDR3 protein: CASSPGLAGTEQYF; CDR3 DNA: TGTGCCAGCAGTCCAGGGCTAGCGGGAACCGAGCAGTACTTC
V gene: TRBV29-1; D gene: TRBD1; J gene: TRBJ2-4; clone size: few; CDR3 protein: CSVERTGGQNIQYF; CDR3 DNA: TGCAGCGTTGAACGGACAGGAGGACAAAACATTCAGTACTTC
V gene: TRBV2; D gene: TRBD2; J gene: TRBJ2-1; clone size: many; CDR3 protein: CASSELLAGPNEQFF; CDR3 DNA: TGTGCCAGCAGTGAATTACTAGCGGGTCCCAATGAGCAGTTCTTC
V gene: TRBV20-1; D gene: NA; J gene: TRBJ2-1; clone size: many; CDR3 protein: CSARRGPSYNEQFF; CDR3 DNA: TGCAGTGCTAGACGGGGGCCCTCCTACAATGAGCAGTTCTTC
V gene: TRBV30; D gene: NA; J gene: TRBJ1-1; clone size: many; CDR3 protein: CAWIRNMNTEAFF; CDR3 DNA: TGTGCCTGGATTCGAAACATGAACACTGAAGCTTTCTTT
V gene: TRBV3-1; D gene: NA; J gene: TRBJ2-2; clone size: few; CDR3 protein: CASSQEGTFEGRNTGELFF; CDR3 DNA: TGTGCCAGCAGCCAAGAAGGAACTTTTGAGGGGAGAAACACCGGGGAGCTGTTTTTT
V gene: TRBV20-1; D gene: NA; J gene: TRBJ1-6; clone size: NA; CDR3 protein: CSAGGRGASPLHF; CDR3 DNA: TGCAGTGCTGGGGGCAGGGGAGCCTCACCCCTCCACTTT
V gene: TRBV6-1; D gene: NA; J gene: TRBJ2-7; clone size: few; CDR3 protein: CASNEPYEQYF; CDR3 DNA: TGTGCCAGCAATGAGCCCTACGAGCAGTACTTC
V gene: TRBV6-2/TRBV6-3; D gene: NA; J gene: TRBJ1-5; clone size: few; CDR3 protein: CASIPRVLSNQPQHF; CDR3 DNA: TGTGCCAGCATACCCCGGGTCCTTAGCAATCAGCCCCAGCATTTT
V gene: TRBV20-1; D gene: TRBD2; J gene: TRBJ2-1; clone size: many; CDR3 protein: CSAGLAGGSEQFF; CDR3 DNA: TGCAGTGCCGGACTAGCGGGGGGTAGTGAGCAGTTCTTC
V gene: TRBV18; D gene: NA; J gene: TRBJ1-3; clone size: many; CDR3 protein: CASSPGPGNTIYF; CDR3 DNA: TGTGCCAGCTCACCGGGTCCTGGAAACACCATATATTTT
V gene: TRBV9; D gene: NA; J gene: TRBJ2-2; clone size: many; CDR3 protein: CASSVDVAEGGELFF; CDR3 DNA: TGTGCCAGCAGCGTTGATGTAGCGGAGGGGGGGGAGCTGTTTTTT
V gene: TRBV2; D gene: NA; J gene: TRBJ2-1; clone size: NA; CDR3 protein: CASTKEAAPRNEQFF; CDR3 DNA: TGTGCCAGCACTAAGGAGGCAGCCCCCCGCAATGAGCAGTTCTTC
V gene: TRBV11-2; D gene: TRBD2; J gene: TRBJ2-1; clone size: many; CDR3 protein: CASSLASGSNNEQFF; CDR3 DNA: TGTGCCAGCAGCTTAGCTAGCGGGAGCAACAATGAGCAGTTCTTC
V gene: TRBV6-1; D gene: NA; J gene: TRBJ1-5; clone size: NA; CDR3 protein: CASSSNSGLSNQPQHF; CDR3 DNA: TGTGCCAGCAGCTCAAATTCGGGCCTTAGCAATCAGCCCCAGCATTTT
V gene: TRBV15; D gene: NA; J gene: TRBJ1-5; clone size: few; CDR3 protein: CATSRDHSNQPQHF; CDR3 DNA: TGTGCCACCAGCAGAGATCATAGCAATCAGCCCCAGCATTTT
V gene: TRBV9; D gene: TRBD2; J gene: TRBJ2-5; clone size: NA; CDR3 protein: CASSVSGGRETQYF; CDR3 DNA: TGTGCCAGCAGCGTCTCGGGCGGGAGGGAGACCCAGTACTTC